A selection of T cell receptor beta chains follows, all from one sample in a study of T cells after posttransplantation cyclophosphamide. Data came from immunoSEQ multiplex PCR; TCRdb stores just in-frame clones and leaves some out. The sample presents around 34,000 clones, none singletons. Specimen: PBMCs. These receptor sequences come from a woman between 50 and 59 years old in good health and a related stem cell transplant donor. The CDR3 runs from the conserved cysteine through the conserved F or W. Fields, in order: J gene, V gene, clone size, D gene, CDR3 DNA, CDR3 protein. D genes are given only for firm matches. Rows give clone size only sometimes, using once, few, many, or a class for an expanded clone.

j_gene: TRBJ1-2; v_gene: TRBV2; abundance: many; d_gene: NA; CDR3nt: TGTGCCAGCTGGTCCAGGGTTAGCGGTGGCTACACCTTC; CDR3aa: CASWSRVSGGYTF
j_gene: TRBJ2-7; v_gene: TRBV11-2; abundance: many; d_gene: NA; CDR3nt: TGTGCCAGCAGTTCCCCAGCGGGCTCCCAGCAGTACTTC; CDR3aa: CASSSPAGSQQYF
j_gene: TRBJ2-2; v_gene: TRBV7-3; abundance: many; d_gene: NA; CDR3nt: TGTGCCAGCAGAGCGGGTATGCCGAACACCGGGGAGCTGTTTTTT; CDR3aa: CASRAGMPNTGELFF
j_gene: TRBJ1-1; v_gene: TRBV5-1; abundance: many; d_gene: NA; CDR3nt: TGCGCCAGCAGCTTGGGTGCGGGGAACACTGAAGCTTTCTTT; CDR3aa: CASSLGAGNTEAFF
j_gene: TRBJ2-5; v_gene: TRBV11-2; abundance: many; d_gene: TRBD1; CDR3nt: TGTGCCAGCAGCGGGACAGGGTTCGGGCAAGAGACCCAGTACTTC; CDR3aa: CASSGTGFGQETQYF
j_gene: TRBJ2-7; v_gene: TRBV15; abundance: many; d_gene: TRBD2; CDR3nt: TGTGCCACCAGCTTACCGGGACTAGCGGGAGCCCAAACCTACTACGAGCAGTACTTC; CDR3aa: CATSLPGLAGAQTYYEQYF
j_gene: TRBJ2-1; v_gene: TRBV10-3; abundance: many; d_gene: TRBD2; CDR3nt: TGTGCCATCAGCACCCTAGCGGGTCGAGCTGGTGAGCAGTTCTTC; CDR3aa: CAISTLAGRAGEQFF
j_gene: TRBJ2-7; v_gene: TRBV10-3; abundance: many; d_gene: TRBD2; CDR3nt: TGTGCCACCAGCCGCGTTGGGTCGTCGGGGGGGGAGCAGTACTTC; CDR3aa: CATSRVGSSGGEQYF
j_gene: TRBJ1-1; v_gene: TRBV23-1; abundance: many; d_gene: NA; CDR3nt: TGCGCCAGCAGTCCGCGAATAGATCGTTGCCTGAAGGCTTTCTTT; CDR3aa: CASSPRIDRCLKAFF
j_gene: TRBJ2-3; v_gene: TRBV7-2; abundance: few; d_gene: TRBD2; CDR3nt: TGTGCCAGCAGCTTAGTCGGCAGCGGGGGAAGCACAGATACGCAGTATTTT; CDR3aa: CASSLVGSGGSTDTQYF
j_gene: TRBJ2-3; v_gene: TRBV27; abundance: many; d_gene: TRBD2; CDR3nt: TGTGCCAGCAGCCCGAGACTAGCGGGGGCGAGAGATACGCAGTATTTT; CDR3aa: CASSPRLAGARDTQYF
j_gene: TRBJ1-1; v_gene: TRBV29-1; abundance: many; d_gene: NA; CDR3nt: TGCAGCGTTGCGGGGTCGAACACTGAAGCTTTCTTT; CDR3aa: CSVAGSNTEAFF
j_gene: TRBJ2-7; v_gene: TRBV27; abundance: many; d_gene: TRBD2; CDR3nt: TGTGCCAGCAACTTCGGTCTAGCGGGAGCGCCAAACTACGAGCAGTACTTC; CDR3aa: CASNFGLAGAPNYEQYF
j_gene: TRBJ2-1; v_gene: TRBV12-5; abundance: many; d_gene: TRBD1; CDR3nt: TGTGCTAGTGGTTCGGATCGTGGACAGGGGGCACATGAGCAGTTCTTC; CDR3aa: CASGSDRGQGAHEQFF
j_gene: TRBJ2-7; v_gene: TRBV29-1; abundance: NA; d_gene: NA; CDR3nt: TGCAGCGTTGAGGAGACTCGGGGCGAGCAGTACTTC; CDR3aa: CSVEETRGEQYF
j_gene: TRBJ2-2; v_gene: TRBV18; abundance: many; d_gene: NA; CDR3nt: TGTGCCAGCTCACGTGACAGGCGTAACACCGGGGAGCTGTTTTTT; CDR3aa: CASSRDRRNTGELFF
j_gene: TRBJ2-5; v_gene: TRBV2; abundance: many; d_gene: NA; CDR3nt: TGTGCCAGCAGTCCTTTTGTCCACCAAGAGACCCAGTACTTC; CDR3aa: CASSPFVHQETQYF
j_gene: TRBJ2-5; v_gene: TRBV6-6; abundance: many; d_gene: TRBD1; CDR3nt: TGTGCCAGCAGCCGCCAGAGACAGGGGCGCGGAGAGACCCAGTACTTC; CDR3aa: CASSRQRQGRGETQYF
j_gene: TRBJ2-3; v_gene: TRBV7-3; abundance: many; d_gene: TRBD2; CDR3nt: TGTGCCAGCAGCTTAGCGGGAGGGATGAGCACAGATACGCAGTATTTT; CDR3aa: CASSLAGGMSTDTQYF
j_gene: TRBJ2-2; v_gene: TRBV10-3; abundance: many; d_gene: NA; CDR3nt: TGTGCCATCAGTGAGTCGAAGGTGATCGGGGAGCTGTTTTTT; CDR3aa: CAISESKVIGELFF
j_gene: TRBJ2-5; v_gene: TRBV20-1; abundance: few; d_gene: NA; CDR3nt: TGCAGGCAAGACAGGACAGAGGCCCAGTACTTC; CDR3aa: CRQDRTEAQYF
j_gene: TRBJ1-1; v_gene: TRBV7-8; abundance: many; d_gene: NA; CDR3nt: TGTGCCAGCAGCTTAGCCAAGGCAGGAGTAAAGTTGGCCACTGAAGCTTTCTTT; CDR3aa: CASSLAKAGVKLATEAFF
j_gene: TRBJ1-1; v_gene: TRBV19; abundance: many; d_gene: TRBD1; CDR3nt: TGTGCCACAAAGGGACAGGGGGACACTGAAGCTTTCTTT; CDR3aa: CATKGQGDTEAFF
j_gene: TRBJ2-5; v_gene: TRBV7-3; abundance: many; d_gene: TRBD2; CDR3nt: TGTGCCAGCAGCCCACGGGGGGTAGAGACCCAGTACTTC; CDR3aa: CASSPRGVETQYF
j_gene: TRBJ2-7; v_gene: TRBV5-4; abundance: many; d_gene: TRBD1; CDR3nt: TGTGCCAGCAGCTTACCGAGACAGGGCGCGCGGTCCTACGAGCAGTACTTC; CDR3aa: CASSLPRQGARSYEQYF
j_gene: TRBJ1-1; v_gene: TRBV7-9; abundance: many; d_gene: TRBD1; CDR3nt: TGTGCCAGCAGGTATCGGACAGGGGGCACTGAAGCTTTCTTT; CDR3aa: CASRYRTGGTEAFF
j_gene: TRBJ1-5; v_gene: TRBV27; abundance: many; d_gene: NA; CDR3nt: TGTGCCAGCATTCCCCACTCGGGGAGCAATCAGCCCCAGCATTTT; CDR3aa: CASIPHSGSNQPQHF
j_gene: TRBJ2-2; v_gene: TRBV12-3/TRBV12-4; abundance: many; d_gene: TRBD2; CDR3nt: TGTGCCAGCAGACCCAGGCGACCGGGACTAGCGGGAGGCTTGAACACCGGGGAGCTGTTTTTT; CDR3aa: CASRPRRPGLAGGLNTGELFF
j_gene: TRBJ2-1; v_gene: TRBV28; abundance: many; d_gene: NA; CDR3nt: TGTGCCAGCAGTTCTCTAAGAAGGGGCTACAATGAGCAGTTCTTC; CDR3aa: CASSSLRRGYNEQFF
j_gene: TRBJ1-4; v_gene: TRBV11-3; abundance: many; d_gene: NA; CDR3nt: TGTGCCAGCAGCCCAAAGGGCCAGAGAAATGAAAAACTGTTTTTT; CDR3aa: CASSPKGQRNEKLFF
j_gene: TRBJ2-1; v_gene: TRBV9; abundance: many; d_gene: TRBD2; CDR3nt: TGTGCCAGCAGCGTGCCTAGCGGGAGGAATGAGCAGTTCTTC; CDR3aa: CASSVPSGRNEQFF
j_gene: TRBJ1-1; v_gene: TRBV11-2; abundance: many; d_gene: TRBD1; CDR3nt: TGTGCCAGCAGCTTAGTTGGGGACAGAGTGACTGAAGCTTTCTTT; CDR3aa: CASSLVGDRVTEAFF
j_gene: TRBJ2-7; v_gene: TRBV7-2; abundance: many; d_gene: TRBD1; CDR3nt: TGTGCCAGCAGCTTTCTCAACAGGGGTGCAGTAGGTGAGCAGTACTTC; CDR3aa: CASSFLNRGAVGEQYF
j_gene: TRBJ2-2; v_gene: TRBV19; abundance: many; d_gene: NA; CDR3nt: TGTGCCAGTACTAACAGGTTTGGGGAGCTGTTTTTT; CDR3aa: CASTNRFGELFF
j_gene: TRBJ1-4; v_gene: TRBV18; abundance: many; d_gene: NA; CDR3nt: TGTGCCAGCTCACGAGGGGATAATGAAAAACTGTTTTTT; CDR3aa: CASSRGDNEKLFF
j_gene: TRBJ2-7; v_gene: TRBV18; abundance: many; d_gene: NA; CDR3nt: TGTGCCAGCTCACCCGGGTTGGCTAACTCCTACGAGCAGTACTTC; CDR3aa: CASSPGLANSYEQYF
j_gene: TRBJ2-7; v_gene: TRBV7-3; abundance: many; d_gene: NA; CDR3nt: TGTGCCAGCAGCCCAAGGGGGACCTACGAGCAGTACTTC; CDR3aa: CASSPRGTYEQYF
j_gene: TRBJ2-5; v_gene: TRBV12-3/TRBV12-4; abundance: many; d_gene: NA; CDR3nt: TGTGCCAGCAGGGAACAGTCCATCCAAGAGACCCAGTACTTC; CDR3aa: CASREQSIQETQYF
j_gene: TRBJ2-7; v_gene: TRBV7-9; abundance: many; d_gene: NA; CDR3nt: TGTGCCAGTACGTACAGGGACGCCTACGAGCAGTACTTC; CDR3aa: CASTYRDAYEQYF
j_gene: TRBJ2-7; v_gene: TRBV28; abundance: many; d_gene: TRBD1; CDR3nt: TGTGCCAGCACCCAGGACAGGCCGAACTCCTACGAGCAGTACTTC; CDR3aa: CASTQDRPNSYEQYF
j_gene: TRBJ2-5; v_gene: TRBV12-3/TRBV12-4; abundance: NA; d_gene: NA; CDR3nt: TGTGCCAGCAGTTTCCAAGGGGGGGGTAAGGAGACCCAGTACTTC; CDR3aa: CASSFQGGGKETQYF
j_gene: TRBJ1-1; v_gene: TRBV30; abundance: many; d_gene: NA; CDR3nt: TGTGCCTGGAGCTCGCAGGGGAACACTGAAGCTTTCTTT; CDR3aa: CAWSSQGNTEAFF
j_gene: TRBJ2-7; v_gene: TRBV5-1; abundance: NA; d_gene: NA; CDR3nt: TGCGCCAGCAGCTCGGACACCTCCTACGAGCAGTACTTC; CDR3aa: CASSSDTSYEQYF
j_gene: TRBJ2-7; v_gene: TRBV19; abundance: many; d_gene: TRBD1; CDR3nt: TGTGCCAGTACCGGGACAGGGAAATTCTACGAGCAGTACTTC; CDR3aa: CASTGTGKFYEQYF
j_gene: TRBJ2-5; v_gene: TRBV7-2; abundance: NA; d_gene: TRBD1; CDR3nt: TGTGCCAGCAGCTTATTCTATGGGACAGGGGAAGAGACCCAGTACTTC; CDR3aa: CASSLFYGTGEETQYF
j_gene: TRBJ2-1; v_gene: TRBV5-1; abundance: many; d_gene: TRBD2; CDR3nt: TGCGCCAGCAGCTTGCCAACTAGCGGAGCCTACAATGAGCAGTTCTTC; CDR3aa: CASSLPTSGAYNEQFF
j_gene: TRBJ1-1; v_gene: TRBV27; abundance: many; d_gene: TRBD1; CDR3nt: TGTGCCAGCAGTGTAGCCCGGGACAGGGAAGTAATTGAAGCTTTCTTT; CDR3aa: CASSVARDREVIEAFF
j_gene: TRBJ1-2; v_gene: TRBV19; abundance: many; d_gene: NA; CDR3nt: TGTGCCAGTAGTATCCTAAACAGGGTTGAGGAAGGCTACACCTTC; CDR3aa: CASSILNRVEEGYTF
j_gene: TRBJ2-2; v_gene: TRBV7-2; abundance: NA; d_gene: NA; CDR3nt: TGTGCCAGCAGCTTAAGGGACTTGAACACCGGGGAGCTGTTTTTT; CDR3aa: CASSLRDLNTGELFF
j_gene: TRBJ2-7; v_gene: TRBV6-6; abundance: many; d_gene: NA; CDR3nt: TGTGCCAGCAGTTACACTCTCGGGGGATACGAGCAGTACTTC; CDR3aa: CASSYTLGGYEQYF
j_gene: TRBJ2-5; v_gene: TRBV24-1; abundance: few; d_gene: TRBD1; CDR3nt: TGTGCCACCAGTGATCAACGACAGGGACAAGAGACCCAGTACTTC; CDR3aa: CATSDQRQGQETQYF
j_gene: TRBJ2-7; v_gene: TRBV27; abundance: NA; d_gene: NA; CDR3nt: TGTGCCAGCAGTTTCACAGGTCCCTACGAGCAGTACTTC; CDR3aa: CASSFTGPYEQYF
j_gene: TRBJ2-1; v_gene: TRBV5-6; abundance: many; d_gene: TRBD2; CDR3nt: TGTGCCAGCAGCTTTTCGACTAGCGGCTACAATGAGCAGTTCTTC; CDR3aa: CASSFSTSGYNEQFF